This T cell receptor (beta chain) was captured by sequencing in a study of chemoradiotherapy in HPV16-positive cancers. Overall study findings and caveats: Candidate HPV-specific clones and E7-related TCR motifs grew in tumor during treatment.

The data were produced by immunoSEQ multiplex PCR, yet TCRdb's version contains in-frame clones alone and is incomplete. The sample has roughly 25,000 clones, roughly 94% seen once. As concerns this clone: Its antigen remains unknown.

From germline, CDR1 is SGHRS and CDR2 YFSETQ. V was cut by 4 bases and J by 2 bases, with 9 bases left in between. The CDR3 is 13 residues long. Over chemoradiotherapy, repertoires were sampled more than once. This clonotype was sampled from a human donor with HPV-associated anogenital cancer. This sequence joins TRBV5-1 and TRBJ2-5; a weak D match, TRBD2 (5 bases). The sample here was taken from a patient who underwent chemoradiotherapy. CDR3: CASSGIAQETQYF. The CDR3 bases are TGCGCCAGCAGCGGGATAGCGCAAGAGACCCAGTACTTC.